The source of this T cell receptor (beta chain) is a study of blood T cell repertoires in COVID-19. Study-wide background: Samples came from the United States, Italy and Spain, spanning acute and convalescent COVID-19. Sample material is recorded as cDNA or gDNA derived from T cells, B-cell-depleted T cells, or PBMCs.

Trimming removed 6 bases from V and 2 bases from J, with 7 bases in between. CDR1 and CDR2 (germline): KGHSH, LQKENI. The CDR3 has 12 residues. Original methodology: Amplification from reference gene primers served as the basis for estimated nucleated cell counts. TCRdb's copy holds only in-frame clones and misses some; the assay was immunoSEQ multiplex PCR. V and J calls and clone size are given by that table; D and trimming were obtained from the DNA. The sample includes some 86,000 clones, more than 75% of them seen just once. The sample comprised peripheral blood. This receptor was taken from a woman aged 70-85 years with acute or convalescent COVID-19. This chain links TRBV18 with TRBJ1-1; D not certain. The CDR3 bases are TGTGCCAGCTCCCAAAAAAACACTGAAGCTTTCTTT. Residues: CASSQKNTEAFF.